This T cell receptor beta chain was identified in a study of molecular identifiers for immune sequencing clone quantification. TCRdb fed the PCR reads into MiXCR, producing one record per CDR3 protein. Of some 580,000 distinct CDR3 sequences in the sample, around 25% were seen once. Trimming took 8 bases from V and 1 from J, leaving 13 bases between them. Germline loops: CDR1 LNHDA, CDR2 SQIVND (reference sequence). This CDR3 spans 14 amino acids. The chain has TRBV19 and TRBJ2-3, with a tentative D call TRBD1 (5 bases). The receptor was isolated from a human donor in good health. Some libraries in this study had Jurkat cell RNA spiked in. Sequences were obtained from naive CD8+ T cells from blood, with Jurkat cell RNA spiked in. Indicated subset: FACS-sorted CD8+CD4-CCR7+CD45RA+ naive T cells. The CDR3 DNA is TGTGCCAGTTCGTCCAGGGTCGGCACAGATACGCAGTATTTT. Translating it yields CASSSRVGTDTQYF.